The 32 T cell receptor beta chains given below trace back to one sample, sequenced in a study of T cells after yellow fever vaccination. MiXCR was run by TCRdb on the 5' RACE reads, yielding one entry per CDR3 protein. In the table there are some 320,000 distinct CDR3 sequences, 8.5% to 9% of which are singletons. Sequenced here: PBMCs, sampled on the day of the first yellow fever vaccination. The receptor set was obtained from a man between 18 and 35 years old who received the YFV17D yellow fever vaccine.

The sample holds many counts of this clonotype. The chain recombines TRBV7-9 with TRBJ2-5; D possibly corresponds to TRBD2 (6 bases). The CDR3 contains 15 residues. Germline V gives CDR1 SEHNR, CDR2 FQNEAQ (reference sequence). Trimming shortened V by 4 bases and J by 5 bases, and 17 bases separated the two germline ends. CDR3 nucleotides: TGTGCCAGCAGCTCCCGTACGACGGGGGTGGAGACCCAGTACTTC. It translates to CASSSRTTGVETQYF. Drawing the rest from reference TRBV7-9 and TRBJ2-5, the complete variable domain is DTGVSQNPRHKITKRGQNVTFRCDPISEHNRLYWYRQTLGQGPEFLTYFQNEAQLEKSRLLSDRFSAERPKGSFSTLEIQRTEQGDSAMYLCASSSRTTGVETQYFGPGTRLLVL.

The V and J genes are TRBV18 and TRBJ2-5; D is uncertain. Germline CDR1 reads KGHSH; CDR2 reads LQKENI. The V and J ends lost 2 bases and 4 bases respectively, with 5 bases between them. This CDR3 region has 12 residues. This chain's CDR3 is CASSPTVETQYF. In DNA form, the CDR3 reads TGTGCCAGCTCACCAACAGTAGAGACCCAGTACTTC. Variable domain in full (rest from reference TRBV18 and TRBJ2-5): NAGVMQNPRHLVRRRGQEARLRCSPMKGHSHVYWYRQLPEEGLKFMVYLQKENIIDESGMPKERFSAEFPKEGPSILRIQQVVRGDSAAYFCASSPTVETQYFGPGTRLLVL.

This sequence joins TRBV12-3 or TRBV12-4 and TRBJ1-6; D remains ambiguous. Between the trimmed V and J ends, which lost 6 bases and 7 bases, there was a span of 10 bases. CDR3 length equals 13 residues. The CDR3 DNA reads TGTGCCAGCAGCCTGGGATCGAATTCACCCCTCCACTTT. Its translation: CASSLGSNSPLHF.

There are a few counts of this clonotype. The J gene is TRBJ2-5, the V gene TRBV20-1; a possible D gene is TRBD1 (8 bases). The CDR3 covers 15 residues. The germline CDR1 and CDR2 sequences are DFQATT and SNEGSKA (reference sequence). The V gene lost 0 bases and the J gene lost 5 bases, with 16 bases spanning the gap. In nucleotides, the CDR3 is TGCAGTGCTAGAGATCCTAACAGGGGGGGGGAGACCCAGTACTTC. As protein: CSARDPNRGGETQYF.

The CDR3 loop reads CASSLGGDTYGYTF. The CDR3 region has the DNA TGCGCCAGCAGCTTGGGAGGGGACACCTATGGCTACACCTTC. The chain links TRBV5-1 to TRBJ1-2; possible D gene TRBD1, 6 bases. The germline CDR1 and CDR2 sequences are SGHRS and YFSETQ. The germline V and J ends were trimmed by 0 bases and 4 bases, with 10 bases remaining between them. This CDR3 has 14 residues.

This chain links TRBV20-1 with TRBJ1-4; tentatively, D is TRBD1 (6 bases). Deletions cut 5 bases from V and 4 bases from J, with 14 bases between. The germline V gene encodes CDR1 DFQATT and CDR2 SNEGSKA (reference sequence). The CDR3 is made up of 14 amino acids. This CDR3 reads CSAYFRDNNEKLFF. The CDR3 DNA sequence: TGCAGTGCTTATTTCCGGGACAATAATGAAAAACTGTTTTTT.

J is TRBJ1-1 and V is TRBV28; no clear D gene. CDR3 length: 15 residues. Germline V gene lookup returns CDR1 MDHEN and CDR2 SYDVKM. Trimming left V 4 bases short and J 2 bases short, with 14 bases between. The CDR3 DNA sequence: TGTGCCAGCAGTTCTCACGGGGTGGGTAACACTGAAGCTTTCTTT. Translation: CASSSHGVGNTEAFF.

The V and J genes are TRBV4-1 and TRBJ2-7; perhaps TRBD1 as D (5 bases). V lost 2 bases and J 0 bases, leaving 8 bases between the germline ends. The CDR3 is made up of 14 amino acids. CDR1 is MGHRA, CDR2 YSYEKL, per germline. The CDR3 sequence is CASSQPDSSYEQYF. CDR3 bases: TGCGCCAGCAGCCAACCCGACAGCTCCTACGAGCAGTACTTC.

The chain links TRBV7-3 to TRBJ2-3, with 12 bases aligning to TRBD2. CDR3 length equals 15 residues. Germline trimming cut 8 bases from V and 1 base from J; bases unmatched to any gene: 4. Germline V gene data show CDR1 as SGHTA and CDR2 as FQGTGA. CDR3 coding DNA: TGTGCCAGCGCCAGACTAGCGGGGGGCACAGATACGCAGTATTTT. Encoded protein: CASARLAGGTDTQYF.

This clonotype showed up just a few times. The V gene is TRBV10-3, the J gene TRBJ1-1; D gene unclear. The germline V gene has CDR1 ENHRY and CDR2 SYGVKD. The CDR3 has 12 amino acids. Between the trimmed V and J ends, which lost 7 bases and 2 bases, there was a span of 8 bases. CDR3 coding DNA: TGTGCCATCAAAGGCAGCAACACTGAAGCTTTCTTT. Protein: CAIKGSNTEAFF.

The V gene is TRBV9, the J gene TRBJ2-3; D ambiguous. Trimming cost V 0 bases and J 5 bases, with 10 bases left between them. Germline values: CDR1 SGDLS, CDR2 YYNGEE. The CDR3 has 14 amino acids. In DNA, the CDR3 is TGTGCCAGCAGCGTAGACAGAAAGGTAGATACGCAGTATTTT. Its translation is CASSVDRKVDTQYF.

This sequence joins TRBV20-1 and TRBJ2-4; D ambiguous. There are 13 residues in the CDR3. The germline gives CDR1 DFQATT, CDR2 SNEGSKA (reference sequence). Trimming shortened V by 2 bases and J by 1 base, and 6 bases separated the two germline ends. The CDR3 spells CSARPVAKNIQYF. The CDR3 DNA sequence: TGCAGTGCTAGACCCGTTGCCAAAAACATTCAGTACTTC.

This clonotype was detected many times. V and J are TRBV5-4 and TRBJ2-7, with unresolved D. Trimming shortened V by 0 bases and J by 0 bases, and 10 bases separated the two germline ends. CDR1 and CDR2 from the germline V gene are SGHNT and YYREEE (reference sequence). There are 15 residues in the CDR3. The CDR3 DNA is TGTGCCAGCAGCTTGGGCATTTCCAACTCCTACGAGCAGTACTTC. Its protein product is CASSLGISNSYEQYF.

This clonotype was detected a few times. This chain links TRBV6-2 or TRBV6-3 with TRBJ2-5, with 7 bases aligning to TRBD1. Germline V gene data show CDR1 as MNHEY and CDR2 as SVGEGT. There are 14 residues in the CDR3. Germline trimming cut 7 bases from V and 2 bases from J; bases unmatched to any gene: 7. CDR3 amino acids: CASNHMGQQETQYF. The CDR3 region has the DNA TGTGCCAGCAATCATATGGGACAGCAAGAGACCCAGTACTTC.

This clonotype was counted a few times. J is TRBJ2-3 and V is TRBV15, with TRBD2 matching over 9 bases. The CDR3 is 17 residues long. V lost 0 bases and J lost 6; bases outside the gene matches: 10. The germline CDR1 and CDR2 sequences are LNHNV and YYDKDF (reference sequence). The CDR3 DNA reads TGTGCCACCAGCAGAGACCGAACGGGACTAGCATCCGATACGCAGTATTTT. Translation: CATSRDRTGLASDTQYF. The variable domain in full, with the rest retrieved from reference TRBV15 and TRBJ2-3, is DAMVIQNPRYQVTQFGKPVTLSCSQTLNHNVMYWYQQKSSQAPKLLFHYYDKDFNNEADTPDNFQSRRPNTSFCFLDIRSPGLGDTAMYLCATSRDRTGLASDTQYFGPGTRLTVL.

This sequence joins TRBV20-1 and TRBJ2-3; TRBD2 agrees at 7 bases. Germline V lookup: CDR1 DFQATT, CDR2 SNEGSKA (reference sequence). CDR3 length: 13 amino acids. The CDR3 protein is CRAGRLAQDTQYF. In DNA form, the CDR3 reads TGCAGGGCCGGGAGGCTAGCACAAGATACGCAGTATTTT.

The chain carries TRBV20-1 and TRBJ2-3, with D possibly being TRBD1 (5 bases). Trimming removed 2 bases at V and 3 bases at J, with 12 bases between. The CDR3 sequence is 14 residues long. Germline values: CDR1 DFQATT, CDR2 SNEGSKA (reference sequence). The CDR3 DNA follows: TGCAGTGCTAGACAGGGAATGGGTACAGATACGCAGTATTTT. Its translation is CSARQGMGTDTQYF.

The chain couples TRBV9 to TRBJ1-4, with D unresolved. The germline V gene encodes CDR1 SGDLS and CDR2 YYNGEE. Trimming left V 0 bases short and J 4 bases short, with 13 bases between. The CDR3 length is 16 residues. The CDR3 loop reads CASSVGVGPFNEKLFF. The CDR3, as DNA: TGTGCCAGCAGCGTAGGAGTAGGCCCTTTTAATGAAAAACTGTTTTTT.

This clonotype was seen more than once but under ten times. The chain has TRBV12-3 or TRBV12-4 and TRBJ1-2; a possible D gene is TRBD1 (6 bases). The V gene lost 4 bases and the J gene lost 8 bases, with 11 bases spanning the gap. The CDR3 length is 12 residues. The CDR3 nucleotides read TGTGCCAGCAGTTCAGGGGCCCGCGGCTACACCTTC. Its translation: CASSSGARGYTF.

This clonotype has only a few counts. The gene calls are TRBV7-2 and TRBJ2-7; D possibly matches TRBD1 or TRBD2 (5 bases each). V was pared by 4 bases and J by 3 bases, with 19 bases between. This CDR3 contains 16 residues. The germline CDR1 and CDR2 sequences are SGHTA and FQGNSA. Here the CDR3 reads CASSSNRGTFYYEQYF. The DNA for the CDR3 is TGTGCCAGCAGCTCGAACCGAGGGACCTTCTACTACGAGCAGTACTTC. Looking up the rest from reference TRBV7-2 and TRBJ2-7 gives the full variable domain: GAGVSQSPSNKVTEKGKDVELRCDPISGHTALYWYRQSLGQGLEFLIYFQGNSAPDKSGLPSDRFSAERTGGSVSTLTIQRTQQEDSAVYLCASSSNRGTFYYEQYFGPGTRLTVT.

This clonotype was detected a few times. The V call is TRBV29-1, the J call TRBJ1-2; 7 bases are shared with TRBD1. Germline values: CDR1 SQVTM, CDR2 ANQGSEA. The ends lost 4 bases at V and 2 bases at J; junction bases unmatched: 4. The CDR3 loop spans 13 amino acids. This chain's CDR3 is CSVGQGGNYGYTF. CDR3 sequence (DNA): TGCAGCGTTGGACAGGGAGGGAACTATGGCTACACCTTC.

This clonotype was seen at least ten times. The rearrangement joins TRBV4-1 to TRBJ2-1; 8 positions agree with TRBD1. This CDR3 is built from 13 residues. Germline CDR1 is MGHRA and CDR2 is YSYEKL. Trimming took 4 bases from V and 7 from J; bases not matched to a gene: 3. Written as DNA, the CDR3 is TGCGCCAGCAGCCGGACAGGGAATAATGAGCAGTTCTTC. This codes for CASSRTGNNEQFF.

This clonotype appeared many times. V gene TRBV15 combines with J gene TRBJ2-5; 11 bases line up with TRBD1. In germline, CDR1 is LNHNV, CDR2 YYDKDF (reference sequence). With V trimmed by 3 bases and J by 1 base, 10 bases remained unmatched. The CDR3 runs to 18 residues. As DNA, the CDR3 is TGTGCCACCAGCAGCGACTTGAGGACAGGGGGCATCCAAGAGACCCAGTACTTC. Translating gives CATSSDLRTGGIQETQYF.

In its sample, this clonotype was seen many times. The chain couples TRBV6-1 to TRBJ2-3; D might be TRBD2 (6 bases). The germline V gene encodes CDR1 MNHNS and CDR2 SASEGT. Trimming pared 6 bases from V and 6 bases from J, leaving 13 bases between. The CDR3 runs to 13 residues. The DNA for the CDR3 is TGTGCCAGCAGGACCGGGGGAGTGGATACGCAGTATTTT. Its protein product is CASRTGGVDTQYF.

J is TRBJ1-2 and V is TRBV20-1, with a weak D call TRBD1 (6 bases). Per germline, CDR1 DFQATT and CDR2 SNEGSKA (reference sequence). CDR3 length: 12 residues. Trimming pared 6 bases from V and 7 bases from J, leaving 15 bases between. CDR3: CSASGRGAGYTF. CDR3 coding DNA: TGCAGTGCCTCCGGGAGGGGGGCTGGCTACACCTTC.

This clonotype was recorded many times. CDR3 amino acids: CASSFNGQTFSTDTQYF. CDR3 in DNA: TGTGCCAGCAGTTTTAACGGACAGACTTTTAGCACAGATACGCAGTATTTT. The chain recombines TRBV28 with TRBJ2-3, with D maybe TRBD1 (6 bases). V shed 3 bases and J shed 0 bases, with 16 bases lying between them. Per germline, CDR1 MDHEN and CDR2 SYDVKM. The CDR3 length is 17 residues.

This clonotype was seen more than once but under ten times. The chain has TRBV24-1 and TRBJ2-2; D is perhaps TRBD1 (5 bases). The germline V and J ends were trimmed by 4 bases and 0 bases, with 11 bases remaining between them. Germline V CDR1 and CDR2: KGHDR, SFDVKD. The CDR3 runs to 16 residues. In DNA, the CDR3 is TGTGCCACCAGTGACTCAGGGATCGCGAACACCGGGGAGCTGTTTTTT. Encoded protein: CATSDSGIANTGELFF.

V gene TRBV28 combines with J gene TRBJ1-6; the D gene is possibly TRBD1 (5 bases). Germline V lookup: CDR1 MDHEN, CDR2 SYDVKM. Between the trimmed V and J ends, which lost 11 bases and 4 bases, there was a span of 15 bases. The CDR3 extends over 14 amino acids. The CDR3 spells CAGGGTPYNSPLHF. Here the CDR3 DNA reads TGTGCCGGGGGGGGGACCCCTTATAATTCACCCCTCCACTTT. Filled out from reference TRBV28 and TRBJ1-6, the complete variable domain reads DVKVTQSSRYLVKRTGEKVFLECVQDMDHENMFWYRQDPGLGLRLIYFSYDVKMKEKGDIPEGYSVSREKKERFSLILESASTNQTSMYLCAGGGTPYNSPLHFGNGTRLTVT.

The chain carries TRBV5-1 and TRBJ2-1; TRBD2 agrees at 8 bases. V dropped 5 bases and J dropped 13; count of bases not matched to a gene: 11. In germline, CDR1 is SGHRS, CDR2 YFSETQ. CDR3 length: 13 residues. DNA for the CDR3: TGCGCCAGCAGGCGGGGGGCCAGCCGGGAACAGTTCTTC. Encoded protein: CASRRGASREQFF.

This clonotype was recorded a few times. This chain uses TRBV5-6 with TRBJ1-2; D perhaps matches TRBD1 (6 bases). Germline V gene sequence: CDR1 SGHDT, CDR2 YYEEEE. Trimming took off 2 bases at V and 9 bases at J, with 14 bases between the two ends. This CDR3 has 13 residues. The DNA of the CDR3 is TGTGCCAGCAGCTTACACAGGGCAAGAAGCTACACCTTC. Translation: CASSLHRARSYTF.

There are a few counts of this clonotype. The J gene is TRBJ2-1, the V gene TRBV9, with TRBD2 identical over 8 bases. Germline V gene sequence: CDR1 SGDLS, CDR2 YYNGEE. The CDR3 extends over 16 amino acids. V was pared by 0 bases and J by 6 bases, with 8 bases of the junction left unmatched. The CDR3 sequence: CASSVAGGGQFNEQFF. In DNA, the CDR3 is TGTGCCAGCAGCGTAGCGGGGGGGGGCCAGTTCAATGAGCAGTTCTTC.

This clonotype was seen a handful of times. This may arise from a read error, as a much more abundant clone is one base away. The chain combines TRBV20-1 with TRBJ1-2; D is perhaps TRBD1 (6 bases). Germline-derived CDR1 and CDR2 are DFQATT and SNEGSKA (reference sequence). CDR3 size: 14 residues. The CDR3 region has the DNA TGCTGTGCTAGAGTCCCAGGGGCCTCCTATGGCTACACCTTC. It is translated as CCARVPGASYGYTF.